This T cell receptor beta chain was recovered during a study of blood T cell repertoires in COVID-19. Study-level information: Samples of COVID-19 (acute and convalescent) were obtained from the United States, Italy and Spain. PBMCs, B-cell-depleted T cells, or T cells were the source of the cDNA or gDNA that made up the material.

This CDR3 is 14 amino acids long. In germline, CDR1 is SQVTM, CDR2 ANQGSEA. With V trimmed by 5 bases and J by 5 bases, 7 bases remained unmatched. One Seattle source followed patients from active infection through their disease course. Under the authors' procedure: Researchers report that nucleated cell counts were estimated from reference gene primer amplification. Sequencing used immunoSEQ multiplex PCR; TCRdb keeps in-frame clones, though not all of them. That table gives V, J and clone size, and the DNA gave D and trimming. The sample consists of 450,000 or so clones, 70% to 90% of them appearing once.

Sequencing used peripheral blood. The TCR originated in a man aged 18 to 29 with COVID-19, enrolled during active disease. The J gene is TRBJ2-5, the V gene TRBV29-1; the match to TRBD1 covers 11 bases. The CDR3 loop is CSVCRDRGSETQYF. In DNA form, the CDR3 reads TGCAGCGTTTGCCGGGACAGGGGGTCCGAGACCCAGTACTTC.